This T cell receptor beta chain originates from a study of regulatory T cells in long-lasting Graves disease. Study-wide points: Possibly, too few samples lowered accuracy.

To make TCR beta libraries, researchers used iRepertoire HTBI primers and Arm-PCR of CDR3 regions. A single record per CDR3 protein comes from TCRdb applying MiXCR to the multiplex PCR reads. Of some 500,000 distinct CDR3 sequences listed, roughly 14% are singletons. The time point: newly diagnosed GD, antithyroid drugs for less than 3 months. From PBMCs, RNA was extracted and then used to make the TCR library. Patients met American Thyroid Association criteria for Graves' disease. At least ten counts were recorded for this clonotype. The target antigen is unknown. This CDR3 spans 17 amino acids. V lost 7 bases to trimming and J lost 0 bases; unmatched junction nucleotides: 13. The V gene's germline CDR1 is SQVTM and CDR2 ANQGSEA. The same specimen was also included in a second study, on T cells in Graves' hyperthyroidism and ophthalmopathy. From that report: Before onset, by a median of around six months, the model predicted ophthalmopathy.

The TCR sequence derives from a man aged 25-45 years with Graves disease. The sample was peripheral blood mononuclear cells (PBMCs), taken at new diagnosis, from a patient treated with antithyroid drugs. The chain employs TRBV29-1 and TRBJ1-5, with 9 bases that match TRBD1. Here the CDR3 reads CSAQGGDRAYSNQPQHF. In DNA form, the CDR3 reads TGCAGCGCACAAGGCGGGGACAGGGCTTATAGCAATCAGCCCCAGCATTTT.